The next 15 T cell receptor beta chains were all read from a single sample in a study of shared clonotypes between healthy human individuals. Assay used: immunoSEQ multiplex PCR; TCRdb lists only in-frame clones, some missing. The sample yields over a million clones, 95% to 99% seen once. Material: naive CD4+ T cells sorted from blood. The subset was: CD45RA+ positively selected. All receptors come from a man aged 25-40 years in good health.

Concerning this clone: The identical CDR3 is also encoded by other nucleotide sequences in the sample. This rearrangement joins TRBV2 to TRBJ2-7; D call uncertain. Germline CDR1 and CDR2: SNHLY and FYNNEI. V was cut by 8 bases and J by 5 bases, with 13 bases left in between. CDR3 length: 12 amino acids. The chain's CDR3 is CASSSDSDEQYF. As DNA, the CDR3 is TGTGCCAGCTCGAGTGACTCTGACGAGCAGTACTTC.

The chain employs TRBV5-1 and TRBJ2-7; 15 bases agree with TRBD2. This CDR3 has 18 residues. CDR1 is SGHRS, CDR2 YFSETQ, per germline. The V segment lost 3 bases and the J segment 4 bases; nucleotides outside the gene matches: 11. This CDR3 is CASSSGLAGGILTYEQYF. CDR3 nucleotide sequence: TGCGCCAGCAGCTCGGGACTAGCGGGAGGAATACTAACATACGAGCAGTACTTC.

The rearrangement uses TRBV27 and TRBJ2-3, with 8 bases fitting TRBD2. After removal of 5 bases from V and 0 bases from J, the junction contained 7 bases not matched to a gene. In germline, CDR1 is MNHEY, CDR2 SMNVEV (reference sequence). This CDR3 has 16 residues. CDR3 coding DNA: TGTGCCAGCAGTGGCGTTCGGGGGGGGAGCACAGATACGCAGTATTTT. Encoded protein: CASSGVRGGSTDTQYF.

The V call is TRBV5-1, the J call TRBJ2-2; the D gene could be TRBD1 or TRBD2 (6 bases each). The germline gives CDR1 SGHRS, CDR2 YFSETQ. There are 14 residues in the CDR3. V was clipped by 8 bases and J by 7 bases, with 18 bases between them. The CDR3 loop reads CASTHRRGDGELFF. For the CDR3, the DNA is TGCGCCAGTACTCACCGAAGGGGGGACGGGGAGCTGTTTTTT.

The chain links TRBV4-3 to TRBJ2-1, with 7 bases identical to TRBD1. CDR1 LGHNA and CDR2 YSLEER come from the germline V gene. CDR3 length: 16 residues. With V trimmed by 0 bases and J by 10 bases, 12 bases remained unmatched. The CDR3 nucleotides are TGCGCCAGCAGCCAAGATCCGACCTTACAGGGGTACGAGCAGTTCTTC. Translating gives CASSQDPTLQGYEQFF.

The CDR3 protein is CASSYIGMNTEAFF. Here the CDR3 DNA reads TGTGCCAGCAGTTACATCGGGATGAACACTGAAGCTTTCTTT. The J gene is TRBJ1-1, the V gene TRBV6-6; no definite D call. The CDR3 spans 14 residues. V was cut by 2 bases and J by 0 bases, with 7 bases left in between. Germline CDR1 is MNHNY and CDR2 is SVGAGI (reference sequence).

For the CDR3, the DNA is TGTGCCACCAGCGCCTCGGGGGTTACTGAAGCTTTCTTT. Amino acids: CATSASGVTEAFF. J is TRBJ1-1 and V is TRBV15; possibly TRBD1 for D (5 bases). Trimming left V 5 bases short and J 5 bases short, with 12 bases between. CDR3 length: 13 residues. Germline CDR1 reads LNHNV; CDR2 reads YYDKDF (reference sequence).

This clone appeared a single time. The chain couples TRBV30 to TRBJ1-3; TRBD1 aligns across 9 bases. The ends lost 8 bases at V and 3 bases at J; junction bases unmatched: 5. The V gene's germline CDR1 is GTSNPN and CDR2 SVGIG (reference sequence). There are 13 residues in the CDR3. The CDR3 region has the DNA TGTGCCACACAGGGGGCGGTTGGAAACACCATATATTTT. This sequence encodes CATQGAVGNTIYF.

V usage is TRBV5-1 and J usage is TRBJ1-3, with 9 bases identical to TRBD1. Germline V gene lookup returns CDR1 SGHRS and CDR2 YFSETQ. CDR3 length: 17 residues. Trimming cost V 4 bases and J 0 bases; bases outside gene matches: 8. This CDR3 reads CASSLGTGLDSGNTIYF. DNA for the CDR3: TGCGCCAGCAGCCTCGGGACAGGGTTGGACTCTGGAAACACCATATATTTT.

CDR3 in amino acids: CASSPGQEKETQYF. The CDR3, as DNA: TGCGCCAGCAGCCCGGGACAGGAAAAAGAGACCCAGTACTTC. V gene TRBV5-1 combines with J gene TRBJ2-5, with 8 bases aligning to TRBD1. The CDR3 sequence is 14 residues long. V dropped 4 bases and J dropped 3; count of bases not matched to a gene: 5. Germline-derived CDR1 and CDR2 are SGHRS and YFSETQ.

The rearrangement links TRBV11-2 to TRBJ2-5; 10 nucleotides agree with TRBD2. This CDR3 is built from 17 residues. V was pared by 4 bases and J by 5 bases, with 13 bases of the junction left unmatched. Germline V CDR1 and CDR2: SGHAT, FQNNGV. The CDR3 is CASSYRTSGDYRETQYF. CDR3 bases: TGTGCCAGCAGCTATCGGACTAGCGGAGATTATAGGGAGACCCAGTACTTC.

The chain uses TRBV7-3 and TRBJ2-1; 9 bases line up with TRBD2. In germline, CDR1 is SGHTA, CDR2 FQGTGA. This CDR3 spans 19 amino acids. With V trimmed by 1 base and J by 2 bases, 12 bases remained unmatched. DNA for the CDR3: TGTGCCAGCAGCTTAAGGGTCGAGGGGAGACTAGCGGCCTACAATGAGCAGTTCTTC. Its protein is CASSLRVEGRLAAYNEQFF.

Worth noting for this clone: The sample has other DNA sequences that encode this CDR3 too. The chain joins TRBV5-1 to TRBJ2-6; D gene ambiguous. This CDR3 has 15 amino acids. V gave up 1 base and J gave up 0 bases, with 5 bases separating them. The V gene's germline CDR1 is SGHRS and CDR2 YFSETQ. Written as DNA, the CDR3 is TGCGCCAGCAGCTTGTCTCTCTCTGGGGCCAACGTCCTGACTTTC. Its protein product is CASSLSLSGANVLTF. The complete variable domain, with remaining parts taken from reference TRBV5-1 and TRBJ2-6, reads KAGVTQTPRYLIKTRGQQVTLSCSPISGHRSVSWYQQTPGQGLQFLFEYFSETQRNKGNFPGRFSGRQFSNSRSEMNVSTLELGDSALYLCASSLSLSGANVLTFGAGSRLTVL.

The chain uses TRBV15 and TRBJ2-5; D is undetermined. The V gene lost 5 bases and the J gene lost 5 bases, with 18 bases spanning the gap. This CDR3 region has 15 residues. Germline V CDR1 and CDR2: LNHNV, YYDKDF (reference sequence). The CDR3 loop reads CATSLYSSPGETQYF. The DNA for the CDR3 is TGTGCCACCAGCCTTTACTCTTCTCCTGGGGAGACCCAGTACTTC.

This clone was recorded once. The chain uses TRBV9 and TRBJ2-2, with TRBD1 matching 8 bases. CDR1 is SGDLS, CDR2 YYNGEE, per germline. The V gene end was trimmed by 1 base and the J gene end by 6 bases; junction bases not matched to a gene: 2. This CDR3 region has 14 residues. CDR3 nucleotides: TGTGCCAGCAGCGTAACGACAGGGGCCGGGGAGCTGTTTTTT. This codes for CASSVTTGAGELFF.